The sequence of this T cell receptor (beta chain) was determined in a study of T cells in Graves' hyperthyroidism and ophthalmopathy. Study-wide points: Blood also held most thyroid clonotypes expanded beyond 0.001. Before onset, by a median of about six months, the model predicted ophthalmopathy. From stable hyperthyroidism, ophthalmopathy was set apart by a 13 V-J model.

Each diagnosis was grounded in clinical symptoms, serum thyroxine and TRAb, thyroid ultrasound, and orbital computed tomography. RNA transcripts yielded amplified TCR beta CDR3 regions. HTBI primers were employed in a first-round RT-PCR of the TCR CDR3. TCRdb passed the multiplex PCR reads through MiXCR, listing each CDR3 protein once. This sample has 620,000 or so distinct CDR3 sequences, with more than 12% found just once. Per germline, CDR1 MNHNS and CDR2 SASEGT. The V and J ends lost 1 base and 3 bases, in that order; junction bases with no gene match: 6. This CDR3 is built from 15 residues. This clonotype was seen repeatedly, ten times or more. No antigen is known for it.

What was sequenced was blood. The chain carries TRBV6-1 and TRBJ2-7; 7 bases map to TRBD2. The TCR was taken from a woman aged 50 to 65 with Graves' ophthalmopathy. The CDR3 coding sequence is TGTGCCAGCAGTGAAGTGGGGCGGGAGATCTACGAGCAGTACTTC. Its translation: CASSEVGREIYEQYF.